What follows are 21 T cell receptor beta chains derived from one specimen sequenced in a study of shared T cell receptors in the human thymus. Some clones are missing from TCRdb's copy, which holds only in-frame ones; the method was immunoSEQ multiplex PCR. The table has 500,000 to 550,000 clones, around 78% seen once; the top ten hold roughly 0.013%. This same sample was also taken into another study, of human thymus T cells.

The sequencing input was thymocytes. The receptor set was obtained from a boy younger than two with a congenital heart defect.

The CDR3 DNA sequence: TGTGCCAGCAGTCCAAGGACTGATGGGCATCAGCCCCAGCATTTT. Its translation is CASSPRTDGHQPQHF. This sequence joins TRBV6-5 and TRBJ1-5; D is unclear. Trimming removed 5 bases at V and 5 bases at J, with 16 bases between. From germline, CDR1 is MNHEY and CDR2 SVGAGI. The CDR3 covers 15 residues.

The gene calls are TRBV5-6 and TRBJ2-3, with 8 bases aligning to TRBD2. V shed 5 bases, J shed 2 bases, and the junction held 7 bases outside the gene matches. Germline CDR1 is SGHDT and CDR2 is YYEEEE. The CDR3 is 15 residues long. CDR3 residues: CASRPREGLTDTQYF. The CDR3 bases are TGTGCCAGCAGACCCCGGGAGGGCCTCACAGATACGCAGTATTTT.

This chain connects TRBV9 to TRBJ2-7; 11 bases agree with TRBD2. J gave up 4 bases and V 4 bases, and 4 bases lay outside the gene matches. Per the germline V gene, CDR1 is SGDLS and CDR2 is YYNGEE. The length of the CDR3 is 14 residues. This CDR3 reads CASSLRTSGYEQYF. CDR3 sequence (DNA): TGTGCCAGCAGCCTCCGGACTAGCGGGTACGAGCAGTACTTC. The entire variable domain, with the rest obtained from reference TRBV9 and TRBJ2-7, is as follows: DSGVTQTPKHLITATGQRVTLRCSPRSGDLSVYWYQQSLDQGLQFLIQYYNGEERAKGNILERFSAQQFPDLHSELNLSSLELGDSALYFCASSLRTSGYEQYFGPGTRLTVT.

The chain carries TRBV12-5 and TRBJ1-4; 9 bases fit TRBD1. The trim removed 1 base at V and 0 bases at J, leaving 0 bases unmatched. The CDR3 spans 16 residues. Germline assignment: CDR1 LGHNT and CDR2 FRNRAP. The CDR3 sequence is CASGLGQGATNEKLFF. The CDR3, as DNA: TGTGCTAGTGGTTTGGGACAGGGGGCAACTAATGAAAAACTGTTTTTT.

In this sample, this clone turned up a few times. This chain links TRBV19 with TRBJ1-2; D ambiguous. Trimming took 3 bases from V and 4 from J, leaving 24 bases between them. Germline CDR1 LNHDA, CDR2 SQIVND (reference sequence). The CDR3 extends over 18 amino acids. CDR3 in DNA: TGTGCCAGTAGTATGGCAGTACAACCAGGACTCTCTCCCTATGGCTACACCTTC. It yields the protein CASSMAVQPGLSPYGYTF.

The rearrangement joins TRBV29-1 to TRBJ2-1; TRBD2 aligns across 7 bases. Germline loops: CDR1 SQVTM, CDR2 ANQGSEA. This CDR3 contains 16 residues. J gave up 1 base and V 1 base, and 7 bases lay outside the gene matches. In nucleotides, the CDR3 is TGCAGCGTTGAAGGTGGGGGGGTAGCATCCTACAATGAGCAGTTCTTC. Translated, it gives CSVEGGGVASYNEQFF.

The V gene is TRBV29-1, the J gene TRBJ2-3; 11 bases fit TRBD2. CDR1 is SQVTM, CDR2 ANQGSEA, per germline. The CDR3 length is 15 residues. J was trimmed by 3 bases and V by 7 bases; bases with no gene match: 9. The CDR3 nucleotides read TGCAGCGCCATCTTAGCGGGAGGGCCGACAGATACGCAGTATTTT. This translates into CSAILAGGPTDTQYF.

The count of this clone is one. The chain links TRBV7-9 to TRBJ2-6; 8 bases line up with TRBD2. CDR1 SEHNR and CDR2 FQNEAQ come from the germline V gene (reference sequence). CDR3 length: 19 amino acids. Germline trimming cut 4 bases from V and 0 bases from J; bases unmatched to any gene: 11. CDR3 in amino acids: CASSSKRTSPYSGANVLTF. CDR3 sequence (DNA): TGTGCCAGCAGCTCAAAACGGACTAGCCCCTACTCTGGGGCCAACGTCCTGACTTTC. The whole variable domain, filled in from reference TRBV7-9 and TRBJ2-6, reads DTGVSQNPRHKITKRGQNVTFRCDPISEHNRLYWYRQTLGQGPEFLTYFQNEAQLEKSRLLSDRFSAERPKGSFSTLEIQRTEQGDSAMYLCASSSKRTSPYSGANVLTFGAGSRLTVL.

In the case of this clone: At one end the junction does not follow the germline gene, possibly because of a read error. CDR3: CASGLWGQGKVF. Written as DNA, the CDR3 is TGTGCCAGCGGCCTTTGGGGGCAGGGCAAGGTATTT. J is TRBJ1-1 and V is TRBV6-5; a possible D gene is TRBD1 (6 bases). This CDR3 spans 12 amino acids. In germline, CDR1 is MNHEY, CDR2 SVGAGI.

The chain carries TRBV5-1 and TRBJ1-2; D might be TRBD1 (5 bases). CDR3 length: 12 residues. The ends were cut back, 5 bases at V and 7 bases at J, with 12 bases in the middle. The germline CDR1 and CDR2 sequences are SGHRS and YFSETQ. In DNA form, the CDR3 reads TGCGCCAGCAGAAGTCAGGGAGGTGGCTACACCTTC. Encoded protein: CASRSQGGGYTF.

The gene calls are TRBV15 and TRBJ2-7; TRBD2 agrees at 13 bases. The CDR3 has 19 residues. Germline V gives CDR1 LNHNV, CDR2 YYDKDF (reference sequence). J was trimmed by 0 bases and V by 0 bases; bases with no gene match: 8. The CDR3 sequence is CATSRDRRGLAGISYEQYF. Written as DNA, the CDR3 is TGTGCCACCAGCAGAGATAGGAGGGGACTAGCGGGAATCTCCTACGAGCAGTACTTC.

The V call is TRBV5-4, the J call TRBJ2-2, with 13 bases that match TRBD2. The CDR3 has 18 amino acids. CDR1 SGHNT and CDR2 YYREEE come from the germline V gene (reference sequence). V trimming: 0 bases; J trimming: 0 bases; junction bases outside the gene matches: 2. The CDR3 nucleotides are TGTGCCAGCAGCTTGGGGACTAGCGGGAGCGCGAACACCGGGGAGCTGTTTTTT. Its translation: CASSLGTSGSANTGELFF.

The chain employs TRBV6-5 and TRBJ2-2; D gene ambiguous. There are 13 residues in the CDR3. From germline, CDR1 is MNHEY and CDR2 SVGAGI. V was pared by 7 bases and J by 3 bases, with 9 bases between. The CDR3 spells CASTLVDTGELFF. The CDR3 nucleotides read TGTGCCAGCACTTTAGTTGACACCGGGGAGCTGTTTTTT.

This clone was seen a few times. This rearrangement joins TRBV27 to TRBJ2-7; 10 nucleotides agree with TRBD2. Germline V gene lookup returns CDR1 MNHEY and CDR2 SMNVEV (reference sequence). The V gene end was trimmed by 2 bases and the J gene end by 1 base; junction bases not matched to a gene: 2. The CDR3 length is 15 residues. CDR3 in DNA: TGTGCCAGCAGTTTAGAGCGGGAGGGTTCCTACGAGCAGTACTTC. Its protein is CASSLEREGSYEQYF.

V and J are TRBV11-2 and TRBJ1-3, with D unclear. This CDR3 comprises 16 residues. With 4 bases removed from V and 0 bases from J, the gap between germline ends came to 13 bases. Per germline, CDR1 SGHAT and CDR2 FQNNGV. The CDR3 nucleotides are TGTGCCAGCAGCTCTCAGGCACGGCTCTCTGGAAACACCATATATTTT. It is translated as CASSSQARLSGNTIYF.

The rearrangement joins TRBV5-6 to TRBJ2-7; D possibly corresponds to TRBD2 (6 bases). V was pared by 4 bases and J by 0 bases, with 17 bases between. From germline, CDR1 is SGHDT and CDR2 YYEEEE. CDR3 length: 16 residues. The CDR3 is CASSRISGGASYEQYF. CDR3 DNA sequence: TGTGCCAGCAGCCGCATTAGCGGCGGGGCCTCCTACGAGCAGTACTTC.

This clone occurred a few times. The chain recombines TRBV15 with TRBJ2-7; TRBD1 matches 8 bases. V shed 5 bases, J shed 5 bases, and the junction held 14 bases outside the gene matches. Germline V CDR1 and CDR2: LNHNV, YYDKDF (reference sequence). CDR3 length: 16 amino acids. The CDR3: CATSRPGPGGRNEQYF. CDR3 nucleotides: TGTGCCACCAGCCGCCCGGGACCAGGGGGCCGGAACGAGCAGTACTTC.

The chain combines TRBV2 with TRBJ2-7; D may correspond to TRBD1 or TRBD2 (10 bases each). Trimming stripped 3 bases from V and 0 bases from J, with 36 bases between. The germline V gene encodes CDR1 SNHLY and CDR2 FYNNEI. This CDR3 has 23 residues. The CDR3 nucleotides read TGTGCCAGCAGTGATCGCCCGGACAGGGGGTTGGGACTAGCGTTGAACAGCTCCTACGAGCAGTACTTC. Protein product: CASSDRPDRGLGLALNSSYEQYF.

The chain links TRBV9 to TRBJ1-1; 8 positions agree with TRBD1. V trimming: 3 bases; J trimming: 1 base; junction bases outside the gene matches: 8. The CDR3 contains 16 residues. Germline loops: CDR1 SGDLS, CDR2 YYNGEE. CDR3 residues: CASSAYRGYGNTEAFF. The CDR3 region has the DNA TGTGCCAGCAGCGCCTACAGGGGGTACGGGAACACTGAAGCTTTCTTT.

The chain combines TRBV6-1 with TRBJ2-2, with D hard to call. The CDR3 has 15 residues. Trimming cost V 6 bases and J 3 bases, with 14 bases left between them. Per germline, CDR1 MNHNS and CDR2 SASEGT. In DNA, the CDR3 is TGTGCCAGCAGCTTCTGGCCCCTAGACACCGGGGAGCTGTTTTTT. Encoded protein: CASSFWPLDTGELFF.

The chain couples TRBV6-5 to TRBJ2-2; 7 bases are shared with TRBD2. This CDR3 is 16 amino acids long. Trimming at V came to 4 bases and at J to 4 bases, leaving 9 bases not matched to a gene. Germline V lookup: CDR1 MNHEY, CDR2 SVGAGI. Written as DNA, the CDR3 is TGTGCCAGCAGTTCCCATTTGGGCGGGGGCACCGGGGAGCTGTTTTTT. It yields the protein CASSSHLGGGTGELFF.